These 21 T cell receptor beta chains came from one sample sequenced in a study of blood T cell repertoires in COVID-19. Method: immunoSEQ multiplex PCR; TCRdb's copy keeps in-frame clones and lacks some. The sample has more than 350,000 clones, roughly nine tenths seen once. The sample comprised peripheral blood. The receptor source for this set is a woman in her 30s with COVID-19, enrolled during active disease.

A few counts support this clone. The gene calls are TRBV14 and TRBJ2-1; maybe TRBD2 (10 bases). Trimming stripped 3 bases from V and 8 bases from J, with 32 bases between. The CDR3 spans 20 residues. Per the germline V gene, CDR1 is SGHDN and CDR2 is FVKESK. The CDR3 nucleotides read TGTGCCAGCAGCCACAGGACAGGGGTTGTCTCTAGCGGGAGAGGGTATGAGCAGTTCTTC. Its protein product is CASSHRTGVVSSGRGYEQFF.

The chain employs TRBV18 and TRBJ2-7, with 7 bases aligning to TRBD2. After removal of 2 bases from V and 4 bases from J, the junction contained 2 bases not matched to a gene. This CDR3 comprises 13 residues. Germline V gene data show CDR1 as KGHSH and CDR2 as LQKENI. CDR3 residues: CASSPSGTYEQYV. Written as DNA, the CDR3 is TGTGCCAGCTCACCAAGCGGGACGTACGAGCAGTACGTC.

This chain connects TRBV19 to TRBJ1-1, with unresolved D. The CDR3 extends over 14 amino acids. CDR1 is LNHDA, CDR2 SQIVND, per germline (reference sequence). V was trimmed by 5 bases and J by 7 bases, leaving 17 bases between them. CDR3 amino acids: CASSAGSRVGEAFF. The CDR3 DNA is TGTGCCAGTAGTGCTGGTTCAAGAGTTGGTGAAGCTTTCTTT. Supplemented by reference TRBV19 and TRBJ1-1, the full variable domain reads DGGITQSPKYLFRKEGQNVTLSCEQNLNHDAMYWYRQDPGQGLRLIYYSQIVNDFQKGDIAEGYSVSREKKESFPLTVTSAQKNPTAFYLCASSAGSRVGEAFFGQGTRLTVV.

The chain employs TRBV6-6 and TRBJ1-3; 11 positions agree with TRBD1. The germline gives CDR1 MNHNY, CDR2 SVGAGI (reference sequence). The length of the CDR3 is 13 residues. With V trimmed by 10 bases and J by 4 bases, 3 bases remained unmatched. The CDR3 DNA reads TGTGCCATCGGACAGGGGGCAGGAAACACCATATATTTT. It translates to CAIGQGAGNTIYF.

This clone was seen only once. The chain couples TRBV7-2 to TRBJ2-1; 10 nucleotides agree with TRBD2. Unmatched junction bases numbered 9, after V lost 1 base and J lost 9 bases. CDR1 SGHTA and CDR2 FQGNSA come from the germline V gene. CDR3 length: 16 residues. CDR3 in amino acids: CASSLESASGRSEQFF. The CDR3 DNA follows: TGTGCCAGCAGCTTAGAGTCAGCTAGCGGGAGAAGTGAGCAGTTCTTC.

V gene TRBV2 combines with J gene TRBJ1-6; 7 bases align to TRBD1. Germline V lookup: CDR1 SNHLY, CDR2 FYNNEI. The junction had 4 bases not matched to a gene; V was cut back by 7 bases and J by 7 bases. The CDR3 length is 13 residues. This chain's CDR3 is CASKGRGNSPLHF. Here the CDR3 DNA reads TGTGCCAGCAAGGGCAGGGGGAATTCACCCCTCCACTTT.

J is TRBJ1-5 and V is TRBV6-5; D perhaps matches TRBD1 (5 bases). CDR1 MNHEY and CDR2 SVGAGI come from the germline V gene. This CDR3 region has 16 residues. Trimming took off 0 bases at V and 5 bases at J, with 14 bases between the two ends. DNA of the CDR3: TGTGCCAGCAGTTACTCGTGGGGGGAACGGCATCAGCCCCAGCATTTT. Translation: CASSYSWGERHQPQHF.

This clone is categorized as medium-sized. The CDR3 reads CASSAWTGSTQYF. CDR3 bases: TGTGCCAGCAGTGCCTGGACAGGTTCTACGCAGTATTTT. This chain uses TRBV6-4 with TRBJ2-3, with TRBD1 identical over 7 bases. This CDR3 comprises 13 residues. CDR1 MRHNA and CDR2 SNTAGT come from the germline V gene. V gave up 4 bases and J gave up 8 bases; unmatched junction bases: 6.

The table lists this clone with a count of one. V is TRBV10-3 and J is TRBJ2-6; unclear D gene. The CDR3 is 16 residues long. V was shortened by 3 bases and J by 0 bases, with 9 bases between the two germline ends. The germline V gene has CDR1 ENHRY and CDR2 SYGVKD. Written as DNA, the CDR3 is TGTGCCATCAGTGAATCTGGCCGCTCTGGGGCCAACGTCCTGACTTTC. This codes for CAISESGRSGANVLTF.

In regard to this clone: Different DNA sequences within this sample yield the same CDR3. The CDR3 sequence is CASSIAGGETQYF. DNA for the CDR3: TGTGCCAGTAGTATTGCAGGGGGGGAGACCCAGTACTTC. The chain recombines TRBV19 with TRBJ2-5, with a tentative D call TRBD1 (7 bases). The V gene's germline CDR1 is LNHDA and CDR2 SQIVND (reference sequence). This CDR3 has 13 residues. Trimming took off 3 bases at V and 5 bases at J, with 10 bases between the two ends.

This clone was observed once. Here the CDR3 reads CASSDGGTGVEQYV. The DNA for the CDR3 is TGCGCCAGCAGCGACGGGGGGACAGGGGTTGAGCAGTACGTC. The V gene is TRBV5-1, the J gene TRBJ2-7; 10 bases fit TRBD1. The CDR3 runs 14 residues. Trimming removed 4 bases from V and 7 bases from J; junction bases left unmatched: 8. Germline CDR1 and CDR2: SGHRS and YFSETQ.

The chain combines TRBV12-3 or TRBV12-4 with TRBJ1-3; D unresolved. V lost 7 bases, J lost 2 bases, and 6 bases lay in between. CDR3 size: 12 residues. The CDR3 DNA reads as TGTGCCAGCAAAAATACTGGAAACACCATATATTTT. Encoded protein: CASKNTGNTIYF.

In this sample, this clone turned up once. The genes are TRBV11-2 and TRBJ1-3; D is undetermined. The germline V gene has CDR1 SGHAT and CDR2 FQNNGV. The CDR3 is 15 amino acids. Trimming took off 5 bases at V and 1 base at J, with 12 bases between the two ends. CDR3 residues: CASSPTGSSGNTIYF. The CDR3 nucleotides are TGTGCCAGCAGCCCAACCGGTTCATCTGGAAACACCATATATTTT.

As concerns this clone: The same CDR3 also results from other DNA sequences found in this sample. The CDR3 region has the DNA TGCGCCAGCAGCCACGGGTCGGGGGCCAACGTCCTGACTTTC. Translation: CASSHGSGANVLTF. The V and J genes are TRBV4-1 and TRBJ2-6; no clear D. Germline V gene data show CDR1 as MGHRA and CDR2 as YSYEKL. V lost 3 bases, J lost 4 bases, and 7 bases lay in between. This CDR3 spans 14 amino acids.

This clone has a handful of counts. V and J are TRBV5-1 and TRBJ2-7; 10 bases are a match to TRBD1. The CDR3 is 15 residues long. Germline V lookup: CDR1 SGHRS, CDR2 YFSETQ. V gave up 2 bases and J gave up 1 base; unmatched junction bases: 3. CDR3 DNA sequence: TGCGCCAGCAGCTTCCGGGACAGGGGTTCCTACGAGCAGTACTTC. It encodes CASSFRDRGSYEQYF.

This sequence joins TRBV12-5 and TRBJ1-5; maybe TRBD1 (6 bases). Germline values: CDR1 LGHNT, CDR2 FRNRAP. V dropped 1 base and J dropped 3 bases, with 16 bases sitting between them. The CDR3 is made up of 17 amino acids. The CDR3 DNA reads as TGTGCTAGTGGTTTGGCAAAACTTTGGGACACCAATCAGCCCCAGCATTTT. Encoded protein: CASGLAKLWDTNQPQHF.

The V and J genes are TRBV6-2 or TRBV6-3 and TRBJ2-1; 8 positions agree with TRBD2. This CDR3 contains 15 residues. Trimming cost V 2 bases and J 2 bases; bases outside gene matches: 2. Germline CDR1 MNHEY, CDR2 SVGEGT. The CDR3 DNA reads as TGTGCCAGCAGTTACGGGCGGGAGGCCTACAATGAGCAGTTCTTC. As protein: CASSYGREAYNEQFF.

The rearrangement links TRBV9 to TRBJ2-7, with D tentatively TRBD2 (6 bases). V dropped 2 bases and J dropped 0 bases, with 21 bases sitting between them. This CDR3 has 18 residues. Per the germline V gene, CDR1 is SGDLS and CDR2 is YYNGEE. The CDR3 protein is CASSVRDADKLSSYEQYV. The CDR3 coding sequence is TGTGCCAGCAGCGTGCGGGACGCCGACAAGCTAAGCTCCTACGAGCAGTACGTC.

The V and J genes are TRBV4-3 and TRBJ2-5, with TRBD1 matching 12 bases. The V segment lost 0 bases and the J segment 0 bases; nucleotides outside the gene matches: 8. Germline loops: CDR1 LGHNA, CDR2 YSLEER. The CDR3 sequence is 19 residues long. The CDR3 is CASSQDSGQGAPHQETQYF. The DNA of the CDR3 is TGCGCCAGCAGCCAAGATTCGGGACAGGGGGCCCCCCACCAAGAGACCCAGTACTTC.

V gene TRBV7-9 combines with J gene TRBJ2-1; TRBD2 matches at 10 bases. In germline, CDR1 is SEHNR, CDR2 FQNEAQ (reference sequence). This CDR3 comprises 17 residues. Germline trimming cut 2 bases from V and 0 bases from J; bases unmatched to any gene: 4. CDR3 sequence: CASSLLAGDSSYNEQFF. CDR3 sequence (DNA): TGTGCCAGCAGCTTACTAGCGGGGGACAGCTCCTACAATGAGCAGTTCTTC.

The CDR3 protein is CASSQAGTGGEKLFF. For the CDR3, the DNA is TGTGCCAGCAGCCAGGCCGGGACAGGGGGTGAAAAACTGTTTTTT. The chain is built from TRBV14 and TRBJ1-4, with 11 nucleotides matching TRBD1. From germline, CDR1 is SGHDN and CDR2 FVKESK. The CDR3 is 15 amino acids. The trim removed 3 bases at V and 7 bases at J, leaving 4 bases unmatched.